This TCR beta chain was recovered during a study of T cell responses to AZD1222 COVID-19 vaccine. Findings and limits, study-wide: Possibly, clonal diversity was underestimated; donors were largely white British and included more females.

Profiled with immunoSEQ multiplex PCR; TCRdb holds only in-frame clones, not every one. The sample carries about 140,000 clones, 85% to 95% recorded once. The CDR3 totals 15 residues. Trimming cost V 7 bases and J 7 bases; bases outside gene matches: 19. The germline CDR1 and CDR2 sequences are SQVTM and ANQGSEA. For this clone: Its antigen is currently unknown.

J is TRBJ2-7 and V is TRBV29-1; the match to TRBD1 covers 7 bases. Sample: peripheral blood, taken after recovery from COVID-19. This clonotype was sampled from an adult who had recovered from COVID-19. The CDR3 is CSAVGTLDTGEEQYF. The DNA for the CDR3 is TGCAGCGCTGTTGGAACTCTCGATACAGGGGAAGAGCAGTACTTC.